This TCR beta chain was documented in a study of cytomegalovirus exposure and HLA in healthy donors. General observations from the study: Among the CMV-associated chains, a few were confirmed in vitro as specific for CMV antigens. A later analysis associated 15,000 or so TCR beta sequences with HLA alleles at a 0.05 false discovery rate. Being indistinguishable, some V segments were excluded, TRBV6-2 and TRBV6-3 among them. Rates of TCR association differed by HLA locus in a later analysis, with DRB1 highest and HLA-C lowest.

Germline V gene data show CDR1 as SEHNR and CDR2 as FQNEAQ (reference sequence). The length of the CDR3 is 12 residues. The primer mix had 60 Vbeta and 13 Jbeta primers. The data were produced by immunoSEQ multiplex PCR, yet TCRdb's version contains in-frame clones alone and is incomplete. The data hold around 150,000 clones, with about 81% observed a single time. To note about this clone: Its antigen is not known. One end of the junction does not line up with germline, which may come from a read error.

The V and J genes are TRBV7-9 and TRBJ2-7; D is uncertain. The TCR was taken from a woman under 30 in good health and CMV-seronegative. Sequenced sample: PBMCs. CDR3 sequence: CSSSLGVREQYF. The CDR3 DNA is TGTTCCAGCAGCTTAGGAGTACGCGAGCAGTACTTC.